This TCR beta chain was observed in a study of cytomegalovirus exposure and HLA in healthy donors. Produced via immunoSEQ multiplex PCR; TCRdb's table is partial and in-frame only. The sample shows 78,000 or so clones, 94% of them seen only once. This clone was counted a single time. CDR3 length: 13 amino acids. CDR1 is MGHRA, CDR2 YSYEKL, per germline. Trimming pared 4 bases from V and 8 bases from J, leaving 14 bases between. This chain uses TRBV4-1 with TRBJ1-2; maybe TRBD1 (5 bases). The sequencing sample was made of PBMCs. The sequence was obtained from a woman aged 18-35 years in good health and CMV-seropositive. CDR3 bases: TGCGCCAGCAGCCGGGGGGGGTTTGAGGGCTACACCTTC. Its translation is CASSRGGFEGYTF.